The 2 T cell receptor beta chains given below trace back to one sample, sequenced in a study of cytomegalovirus exposure and HLA in healthy donors. Researchers ran the PCR with 60 Vbeta and 13 Jbeta primers. Data came from immunoSEQ multiplex PCR; TCRdb stores just in-frame clones and leaves some out. This repertoire includes over 30,000 clones. Sequencing used PBMCs. These TCRs come from a woman aged 40-49 years in good health and CMV-seropositive.

The chain recombines TRBV5-8 with TRBJ2-6, with D perhaps TRBD1 (5 bases). The V and J ends lost 6 bases and 3 bases respectively, with 10 bases between them. The CDR3 runs to 14 residues. The germline CDR1 and CDR2 sequences are SGHTS and YDEGEE. Here the CDR3 reads CASIPRVGANVLTF. The CDR3, as DNA: TGTGCCAGCATCCCCAGGGTTGGGGCCAACGTCCTGACTTTC.

The genes are TRBV9 and TRBJ1-4; 8 bases match TRBD1. Germline CDR1 is SGDLS and CDR2 is YYNGEE. The CDR3 spans 15 residues. V shed 0 bases, J shed 8 bases, and the junction held 6 bases outside the gene matches. The CDR3 DNA sequence: TGTGCCAGCAGCGTAGAATCCGGGGACAGGGAAAAACTGTTTTTT. Its protein is CASSVESGDREKLFF.